These 32 T cell receptor beta chains originate from one sample sequenced in a study of OX40 agonist ivuxolimab in advanced cancers. Sequencing was performed with immunoSEQ multiplex PCR; in TCRdb, only in-frame clones are kept and a portion is missing. Of 60,000 or so clones in the sample, 80% to 95% were seen once. Material: CD4+ or CD8+ T cells sorted from blood, obtained in a trial of the OX40 agonist ivuxolimab. The receptor set was obtained from an adult with an advanced solid tumor such as melanoma, head and neck, liver or kidney cancer.

The chain employs TRBV19 and TRBJ1-2; D call uncertain. The V gene's germline CDR1 is LNHDA and CDR2 SQIVND (reference sequence). The CDR3 runs to 13 residues. V lost 6 bases and J lost 4, with 12 bases in between. In DNA form, the CDR3 reads TGTGCCAGTAGGGCAAGGACTTCCTATGGCTACACCTTC. This gives the protein CASRARTSYGYTF.

V is TRBV7-6 and J is TRBJ2-2; possibly TRBD1 for D (6 bases). Germline values: CDR1 SGHVS, CDR2 FNYEAQ. V lost 1 base and J 2 bases, leaving 8 bases between the germline ends. The CDR3 is made up of 15 amino acids. The CDR3: CASSLGTANTGELFF. CDR3 nucleotide sequence: TGTGCCAGCAGCTTAGGGACAGCCAACACCGGGGAGCTGTTTTTT.

The genes are TRBV27 and TRBJ1-2; D is unclear. Between the trimmed V and J ends, which lost 4 bases and 8 bases, there was a span of 14 bases. CDR3 length equals 13 residues. CDR1 and CDR2 (germline): MNHEY, SMNVEV (reference sequence). The DNA of the CDR3 is TGTGCCAGCAGTTATGACAAGGCGGTCGGCTACACCTTC. It codes for CASSYDKAVGYTF.

Remarks on this clone: Other DNA sequences within the sample encode an identical CDR3. This chain joins TRBV2 and TRBJ2-1; 7 bases map to TRBD2. This CDR3 has 13 residues. Germline trimming cut 8 bases from V and 4 bases from J; bases unmatched to any gene: 5. Germline CDR1 reads SNHLY; CDR2 reads FYNNEI. The CDR3 DNA follows: TGTGCCAGCGGGGGGGGATCATACAATGAGCAGTTCTTC. Amino acid sequence: CASGGGSYNEQFF.

This chain uses TRBV9 with TRBJ2-3, with D uncertain. From germline, CDR1 is SGDLS and CDR2 YYNGEE. The length of the CDR3 is 12 residues. The V gene lost 3 bases and the J gene lost 6 bases, with 8 bases spanning the gap. CDR3 sequence reads: CASSAGSDTQYF. In DNA form, the CDR3 reads TGTGCCAGCAGCGCTGGAAGCGATACGCAGTATTTT.

V and J are TRBV4-2 and TRBJ2-1; 11 bases line up with TRBD2. The CDR3 has 17 residues. Germline V gene data show CDR1 as LGHNA and CDR2 as YNFKEQ. Trimming cost V 3 bases and J 4 bases; bases outside gene matches: 8. The CDR3 region has the DNA TGTGCCAGCAGCCACTTCCTGGGACTAGCGGTTTACAATGAGCAGTTCTTC. This encodes CASSHFLGLAVYNEQFF.

This rearrangement joins TRBV28 to TRBJ2-3, with TRBD2 as a possible D gene (5 bases). Germline-derived CDR1 and CDR2 are MDHEN and SYDVKM. The V end lost 2 bases, the J end lost 2 bases, and 11 bases lay between the germline ends. This CDR3 has 15 amino acids. The CDR3 is CASSLGGTITDTQYF. As DNA, the CDR3 is TGTGCCAGCAGTTTAGGAGGTACTATCACAGATACGCAGTATTTT.

V gene TRBV30 combines with J gene TRBJ1-6; no clear D gene. This CDR3 contains 13 residues. CDR1 is GTSNPN, CDR2 SVGIG, per germline (reference sequence). The V gene lost 0 bases and the J gene lost 7 bases, with 7 bases spanning the gap. This CDR3 reads CAWSVMRNSPLHF. CDR3 in DNA: TGTGCCTGGAGTGTTATGAGGAATTCACCCCTCCACTTT.

This clone was detected only a few times. The V and J genes are TRBV28 and TRBJ2-1; D possibly corresponds to TRBD2 (6 bases). V was trimmed by 6 bases and J by 0 bases, leaving 18 bases between them. The CDR3 has 17 amino acids. Germline CDR1 reads MDHEN; CDR2 reads SYDVKM. The CDR3 nucleotides are TGTGCCAGCAGCATACTTTCTAGCGCAAGCTCCTACAATGAGCAGTTCTTC. Translating it yields CASSILSSASSYNEQFF.

The chain combines TRBV5-1 with TRBJ2-1; D may be TRBD1 (7 bases). V shed 5 bases and J shed 5 bases, with 14 bases lying between them. The germline V gene encodes CDR1 SGHRS and CDR2 YFSETQ. CDR3 length: 14 residues. The CDR3 DNA reads TGCGCCAGCAGTTACAGGGGAGGCCACAATGAGCAGTTCTTC. This sequence encodes CASSYRGGHNEQFF.

The V call is TRBV6-6, the J call TRBJ2-2; TRBD1 matches at 7 bases. Trimming removed 5 bases from V and 8 bases from J; junction bases left unmatched: 5. Germline CDR1 MNHNY, CDR2 SVGAGI (reference sequence). The CDR3 is 13 residues long. CDR3 coding DNA: TGTGCCAGCAGTCACAGGGGTGGGGGGGAGCTGTTTTTT. This codes for CASSHRGGGELFF.

The CDR3 DNA reads as TGTGCCAGCAGCTTGGACGGGGGCTACACCTTC. Its translation: CASSLDGGYTF. The V gene is TRBV5-6, the J gene TRBJ1-2, with D unresolved. The germline V gene encodes CDR1 SGHDT and CDR2 YYEEEE. V was trimmed by 0 bases and J by 8 bases, leaving 5 bases between them. The CDR3 consists of 11 residues.

The chain recombines TRBV10-3 with TRBJ2-7; 9 positions agree with TRBD2. Germline CDR1 is ENHRY and CDR2 is SYGVKD. The CDR3 has 16 amino acids. Losses at the gene ends were 3 bases for V and 2 bases for J; bases not matched to a gene: 8. The CDR3 loop is CAISEGSSGVTYEQYF. CDR3 DNA sequence: TGTGCCATCAGTGAAGGATCTAGCGGGGTAACCTACGAGCAGTACTTC.

This CDR3 is CASSLRVRTGAYEQYF. In DNA form, the CDR3 reads TGTGCCAGCAGTTTAAGGGTCCGGACAGGGGCCTACGAGCAGTACTTC. The V and J genes are TRBV28 and TRBJ2-7; 9 bases match TRBD1. J gave up 2 bases and V 2 bases, and 7 bases lay outside the gene matches. This CDR3 comprises 16 residues. The germline CDR1 and CDR2 sequences are MDHEN and SYDVKM.

V is TRBV28 and J is TRBJ2-3, with unresolved D. Trimming pared 5 bases from V and 1 base from J, leaving 25 bases between. The CDR3 totals 19 residues. Germline CDR1 MDHEN, CDR2 SYDVKM. DNA for the CDR3: TGTGCCAGCAGTCCAGCCCCCCTCGTATTCAACGAAGGCACAGATACGCAGTATTTT. This gives the protein CASSPAPLVFNEGTDTQYF.

V and J are TRBV28 and TRBJ2-6; D uncertain. Germline V gene lookup returns CDR1 MDHEN and CDR2 SYDVKM. V was clipped by 7 bases and J by 0 bases, with 4 bases between them. This CDR3 comprises 13 residues. CDR3 nucleotide sequence: TGTGCCAGCACATACTCTGGGGCCAACGTCCTGACTTTC. Encoded protein: CASTYSGANVLTF.

This chain joins TRBV30 and TRBJ1-5, with 9 bases identical to TRBD1. Germline V gene sequence: CDR1 GTSNPN, CDR2 SVGIG (reference sequence). CDR3 length: 15 amino acids. V lost 1 base to trimming and J lost 5 bases; unmatched junction nucleotides: 6. The CDR3 nucleotides are TGTGCCTGGAGTGCGGGACAGGGATTATATCAGCCCCAGCATTTT. Its protein is CAWSAGQGLYQPQHF.

The chain combines TRBV4-1 with TRBJ1-4, with no clear D. This CDR3 has 15 residues. The germline CDR1 and CDR2 sequences are MGHRA and YSYEKL. V lost 4 bases, J lost 3 bases, and 12 bases lay in between. The CDR3 region has the DNA TGCGCCAGCAGCCTATTTACGGATCCTAATGAAAAACTGTTTTTT. Translating it yields CASSLFTDPNEKLFF.

This chain joins TRBV9 and TRBJ2-3; D not certain. The CDR3 length is 13 residues. Germline loops: CDR1 SGDLS, CDR2 YYNGEE. The germline V and J ends were trimmed by 4 bases and 3 bases, with 9 bases remaining between them. This CDR3 is CASSSERTDTQYF. The DNA for the CDR3 is TGTGCCAGCAGCTCCGAACGAACAGATACGCAGTATTTT.

The chain has TRBV5-5 and TRBJ1-5; no clear D gene. Germline assignment: CDR1 SGHKS and CDR2 YYEKEE (reference sequence). V lost 1 base and J 7 bases, leaving 9 bases between the germline ends. The CDR3 spans 13 residues. The CDR3 here is CASSLWGGQPQHF. CDR3 in DNA: TGTGCCAGCAGCTTGTGGGGTGGGCAGCCCCAGCATTTT.

The rearrangement joins TRBV28 to TRBJ2-1; 12 bases match TRBD2. Germline-derived CDR1 and CDR2 are MDHEN and SYDVKM. J gave up 13 bases and V 5 bases, and 12 bases lay outside the gene matches. CDR3 length: 15 residues. CDR3 coding DNA: TGTGCCAGCAGTCCACGACTAGCGGGGGCCCTACTCCAGTTCTTC. Protein sequence: CASSPRLAGALLQFF.

V is TRBV10-3 and J is TRBJ2-2; TRBD2 is a possible D gene (6 bases). Trimming took off 2 bases at V and 2 bases at J, with 12 bases between the two ends. Germline V gene sequence: CDR1 ENHRY, CDR2 SYGVKD. The CDR3 spans 16 residues. The CDR3, as DNA: TGTGCCATCAGTGAGCCACGGGGACTTAACACCGGGGAGCTGTTTTTT. It specifies CAISEPRGLNTGELFF.

V usage is TRBV7-9 and J usage is TRBJ2-3, with a weak D call TRBD1 (6 bases). Germline CDR1 SEHNR, CDR2 FQNEAQ (reference sequence). This CDR3 spans 15 amino acids. Trimming removed 3 bases at V and 6 bases at J, with 16 bases between. CDR3 DNA: TGTGCCAGCAGCTTTATAATACAGGGTCCCGATACGCAGTATTTT. Its protein is CASSFIIQGPDTQYF.

The chain has TRBV2 and TRBJ1-5; the D is unclear. Trimming pared 1 base from V and 5 bases from J, leaving 12 bases between. CDR1 and CDR2 (germline): SNHLY, FYNNEI. The CDR3 runs 15 residues. CDR3 DNA sequence: TGTGCCAGCAGTGAAGGGTCGGTTCGGGATCAGCCCCAGCATTTT. Translated, it gives CASSEGSVRDQPQHF.

The gene calls are TRBV6-5 and TRBJ2-1, with D perhaps TRBD1 (6 bases). Trimming stripped 7 bases from V and 4 bases from J, with 17 bases between. Germline V gene lookup returns CDR1 MNHEY and CDR2 SVGAGI. The CDR3 is 15 residues long. The CDR3 DNA follows: TGTGCCAGCAAGCCGACAGGCATGAGGTACAATGAGCAGTTCTTC. This translates into CASKPTGMRYNEQFF.

CDR3 DNA: TGTGCCAGCAGCACGGGACAGGGCTTGCACTATGGCTACACCTTC. Translated: CASSTGQGLHYGYTF. This sequence joins TRBV9 and TRBJ1-2, with 9 bases lining up with TRBD1. Germline CDR1 reads SGDLS; CDR2 reads YYNGEE. This CDR3 has 15 amino acids. The ends lost 4 bases at V and 3 bases at J; junction bases unmatched: 7.

The rearrangement links TRBV6-6 to TRBJ2-3, with D unclear. Per germline, CDR1 MNHNY and CDR2 SVGAGI (reference sequence). This CDR3 spans 10 amino acids. CDR3 residues: CVSSGDTQYF. In DNA form, the CDR3 reads TGTGTCTCGAGTGGAGATACGCAGTATTTT.

The chain employs TRBV4-3 and TRBJ1-5; D ambiguous. Trimming removed 0 bases from V and 6 bases from J, with 6 bases in between. Germline assignment: CDR1 LGHNA and CDR2 YSLEER. This CDR3 is 13 amino acids long. CDR3 region: CASSQDSSQPQHF. CDR3 in DNA: TGCGCCAGCAGCCAAGATTCGAGTCAGCCCCAGCATTTT.

Only one count was recorded for this clone. The chain employs TRBV6-5 and TRBJ1-2; D might be TRBD1 (6 bases). Per germline, CDR1 MNHEY and CDR2 SVGAGI. CDR3 size: 13 residues. The V and J ends lost 0 bases and 6 bases respectively, with 8 bases between them. As DNA, the CDR3 is TGTGCCAGCAGTTACTCCAGGGGCAATGGCTACACCTTC. The encoded protein is CASSYSRGNGYTF.

The chain employs TRBV19 and TRBJ2-1, with TRBD2 matching over 11 bases. V lost 2 bases, J lost 6 bases, and 9 bases stayed unmatched. The CDR3 extends over 17 amino acids. CDR1 is LNHDA and CDR2 is SQIVND in the germline V gene (reference sequence). The CDR3 sequence is CASSISPPSGRFNEQFF. The CDR3 nucleotides read TGTGCCAGTAGTATAAGTCCACCTAGCGGGAGGTTCAATGAGCAGTTCTTC. Combining the CDR3 with reference TRBV19 and TRBJ2-1 gives the whole variable domain DGGITQSPKYLFRKEGQNVTLSCEQNLNHDAMYWYRQDPGQGLRLIYYSQIVNDFQKGDIAEGYSVSREKKESFPLTVTSAQKNPTAFYLCASSISPPSGRFNEQFFGPGTRLTVL.

This chain connects TRBV19 to TRBJ2-1; 8 nucleotides align to TRBD2. The CDR3 extends over 16 amino acids. CDR1 LNHDA and CDR2 SQIVND come from the germline V gene (reference sequence). V was pared by 5 bases and J by 8 bases, with 14 bases of the junction left unmatched. The chain's CDR3 is CASSPQRASGSDEQFF. As DNA, the CDR3 is TGTGCCAGTAGTCCCCAGAGGGCTAGCGGGTCAGATGAGCAGTTCTTC.

The chain joins TRBV30 to TRBJ1-1, with D possibly being TRBD1 (5 bases). Germline assignment: CDR1 GTSNPN and CDR2 SVGIG (reference sequence). The CDR3 has 12 residues. The V end was cut by 4 bases, the J end by 3 bases, with 9 bases between. The DNA of the CDR3 is TGTGCCTGGAATGGGGGGGACACTGAAGCTTTCTTT. This encodes CAWNGGDTEAFF.